Detailed here is one T cell receptor (beta chain). Its antigen remains unidentified. This sample stems from a study of cytomegalovirus exposure and HLA in healthy donors. The PCR employed 60 Vbeta primers together with 13 Jbeta primers. Assay used: immunoSEQ multiplex PCR; TCRdb lists only in-frame clones, some missing. Of about 59,000 clones listed, about four fifths are singletons. V lost 2 bases, J lost 5 bases, and 3 bases stayed unmatched. CDR1 is KGHSH, CDR2 LQKENI, per germline. The CDR3 has 15 amino acids. Notes on the study in general: Across HLA loci, a later analysis found differing TCR association rates, with DRB1 most and HLA-C fewest. TCR beta chain V- and J-gene trimming was linked, in a later analysis, to a missense variant in DCLRE1C. Indistinguishable V segments, including TRBV6-2 and TRBV6-3, were excluded.

Material: PBMCs. This rearrangement joins TRBV18 to TRBJ2-1, with 10 nucleotides matching TRBD2. This sequence was found in a woman aged 40 to 49 in good health and CMV-seronegative. The CDR3 DNA sequence: TGTGCCAGCTCACCAGGGCTAGCGGGAGACAATGAGCAGTTCTTC. Protein product: CASSPGLAGDNEQFF.